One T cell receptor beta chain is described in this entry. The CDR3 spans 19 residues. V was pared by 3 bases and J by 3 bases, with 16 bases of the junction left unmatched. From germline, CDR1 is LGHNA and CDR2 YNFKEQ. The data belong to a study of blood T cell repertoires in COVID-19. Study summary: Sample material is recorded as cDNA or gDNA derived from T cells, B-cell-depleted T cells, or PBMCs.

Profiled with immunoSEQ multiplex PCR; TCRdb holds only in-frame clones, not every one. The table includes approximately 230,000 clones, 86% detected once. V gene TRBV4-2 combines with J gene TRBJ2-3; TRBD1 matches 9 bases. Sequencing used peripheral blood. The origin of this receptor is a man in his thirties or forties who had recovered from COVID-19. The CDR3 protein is CASSQGSIMGQGLTDTQYF. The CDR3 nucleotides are TGTGCCAGCAGCCAGGGATCTATTATGGGACAGGGCTTAACAGATACGCAGTATTTT.